A selection of T cell receptor beta chains follows, all from one sample in a study of blood T cell repertoires in COVID-19. TCRdb's copy holds only in-frame clones and misses some; the assay was immunoSEQ multiplex PCR. The repertoire holds under 200,000 clones, with 84% as singletons. Sequencing was carried out using peripheral blood. The source of these receptors is a man aged 18 to 30 with active or convalescent COVID-19. The CDR3 runs from the conserved cysteine through the conserved F or W. Fields, in order: clone size, V gene, J gene, CDR3 protein. Not every row has a clone size; where given, it reads once, few, many or a size class.

abundance: once; v_gene: TRBV20-1; j_gene: TRBJ1-2; CDR3aa: CSARGDYGYTF
abundance: NA; v_gene: TRBV28; j_gene: TRBJ1-4; CDR3aa: CASKVQGSNEKLFF
abundance: once; v_gene: TRBV13; j_gene: TRBJ2-7; CDR3aa: CASSLDSGSINEQYF
abundance: NA; v_gene: TRBV2; j_gene: TRBJ1-4; CDR3aa: CASQGTGGDEKLFF
abundance: NA; v_gene: TRBV7-6; j_gene: TRBJ2-3; CDR3aa: CASSLIGRGSGSDTQYF
abundance: NA; v_gene: TRBV5-5; j_gene: TRBJ1-3; CDR3aa: CASSFQGSGNTIYF
abundance: NA; v_gene: TRBV11-2; j_gene: TRBJ2-5; CDR3aa: CASSQGNQETQYF
abundance: NA; v_gene: TRBV12-3/TRBV12-4; j_gene: TRBJ1-2; CDR3aa: CASSLGGHDGYTF
abundance: few; v_gene: TRBV6-2/TRBV6-3; j_gene: TRBJ1-5; CDR3aa: CASSPSNQPQHF
abundance: once; v_gene: TRBV11-2; j_gene: TRBJ2-7; CDR3aa: CASSLGGGGGGPDEQYF
abundance: NA; v_gene: TRBV5-6; j_gene: TRBJ2-5; CDR3aa: CASSLGGQKTQYF
abundance: few; v_gene: TRBV21-1; j_gene: TRBJ2-7; CDR3aa: CASSKAWATSGISPYEQYF
abundance: NA; v_gene: TRBV5-4; j_gene: TRBJ2-2; CDR3aa: CASSPTGGAGGELFF
abundance: NA; v_gene: TRBV2; j_gene: TRBJ2-2; CDR3aa: CASRTSGTNTGELFF
abundance: NA; v_gene: TRBV19; j_gene: TRBJ2-2; CDR3aa: CASSLRQGASAGELFF
abundance: once; v_gene: TRBV18; j_gene: TRBJ2-1; CDR3aa: CASSPTHRGGNEQFF
abundance: NA; v_gene: TRBV7-6; j_gene: TRBJ2-3; CDR3aa: CASSLPRGPSTDTQYF
abundance: NA; v_gene: TRBV2; j_gene: TRBJ1-2; CDR3aa: CASSELNRVEGYTF
abundance: NA; v_gene: TRBV4-1; j_gene: TRBJ2-7; CDR3aa: CASSHGSGSEREQYF
abundance: NA; v_gene: TRBV25-1; j_gene: TRBJ2-3; CDR3aa: CASSEFGDTQYF
abundance: NA; v_gene: TRBV3-1/TRBV3-2; j_gene: TRBJ1-1; CDR3aa: CASSQVRTGLTEAFF
abundance: NA; v_gene: TRBV19; j_gene: TRBJ2-1; CDR3aa: CASTPRGQSSSYNEQFF
abundance: NA; v_gene: TRBV6-5; j_gene: TRBJ1-3; CDR3aa: CASREGSGGNTIYF
abundance: once; v_gene: TRBV6-5; j_gene: TRBJ1-5; CDR3aa: CASSSPGGGNQPQHF
abundance: once; v_gene: TRBV6-6; j_gene: TRBJ2-4; CDR3aa: CASSLQGAKNIQYF
abundance: NA; v_gene: TRBV21-1; j_gene: TRBJ2-1; CDR3aa: CASSKAGTSGRRVGRNEQFF
abundance: NA; v_gene: TRBV7-2; j_gene: TRBJ2-7; CDR3aa: CASVANGGQGPYEQYF
abundance: NA; v_gene: TRBV20-1; j_gene: TRBJ1-3; CDR3aa: CSARVRNTIYF
abundance: NA; v_gene: TRBV6-6; j_gene: TRBJ1-5; CDR3aa: CASSRRDRYQPQHF
abundance: NA; v_gene: TRBV14; j_gene: TRBJ2-3; CDR3aa: CASSQLRGKTDTQYF
abundance: few; v_gene: TRBV2; j_gene: TRBJ2-5; CDR3aa: CASSGGRMRQETQYF
abundance: few; v_gene: TRBV7-2; j_gene: TRBJ2-5; CDR3aa: CASSPEAGLAAQETQYF
abundance: NA; v_gene: TRBV7-2; j_gene: TRBJ2-1; CDR3aa: CASSPQGLARNNEQFF
abundance: NA; v_gene: TRBV6-5; j_gene: TRBJ1-1; CDR3aa: CASSYGGVGTEAFF
abundance: NA; v_gene: TRBV4-1; j_gene: TRBJ2-1; CDR3aa: CASSLVLAGDNNEQFF
abundance: NA; v_gene: TRBV28; j_gene: TRBJ2-5; CDR3aa: CASSLVRASGRETQYF
abundance: NA; v_gene: TRBV19; j_gene: TRBJ2-1; CDR3aa: CASTPTSGEVYEQFF
abundance: NA; v_gene: TRBV27; j_gene: TRBJ1-1; CDR3aa: CASSRGTEAFF
abundance: NA; v_gene: TRBV27; j_gene: TRBJ1-1; CDR3aa: CASRRTGPNTEAFF
abundance: NA; v_gene: TRBV12-3/TRBV12-4; j_gene: TRBJ1-5; CDR3aa: CASSLHPRQPQHF
abundance: once; v_gene: TRBV24-1; j_gene: TRBJ2-1; CDR3aa: CATSDWYSNHEQFF
abundance: NA; v_gene: TRBV28; j_gene: TRBJ1-3; CDR3aa: CASSFPRDSGNTIYF
abundance: NA; v_gene: TRBV12-3/TRBV12-4; j_gene: TRBJ1-2; CDR3aa: CASSGTGNYGYTF
abundance: NA; v_gene: TRBV5-6; j_gene: TRBJ2-6; CDR3aa: CASSIKTAFFSGANVLTF
abundance: NA; v_gene: TRBV4-3; j_gene: TRBJ1-1; CDR3aa: CASSQLRTGGVYTEAFF
abundance: NA; v_gene: TRBV7-3; j_gene: TRBJ2-1; CDR3aa: CASSPQTGTSSYNEQFF
abundance: once; v_gene: TRBV5-8; j_gene: TRBJ2-7; CDR3aa: CASTSGGSEQYF
abundance: NA; v_gene: TRBV6-5; j_gene: TRBJ1-2; CDR3aa: CASSLLDRAGGYTF
abundance: few; v_gene: TRBV6-5; j_gene: TRBJ2-2; CDR3aa: CASSYEPGANTGELFF
abundance: NA; v_gene: TRBV4-3; j_gene: TRBJ1-1; CDR3aa: CASSQERGGTLGTEAFF
abundance: once; v_gene: TRBV7-3; j_gene: TRBJ1-2; CDR3aa: CASSLVPGRANYGYTF
abundance: NA; v_gene: TRBV7-8; j_gene: TRBJ2-5; CDR3aa: CASSLIQKQETQYF
abundance: many; v_gene: TRBV7-2; j_gene: TRBJ2-5; CDR3aa: CASSLVSSGPQETQYF
abundance: once; v_gene: TRBV18; j_gene: TRBJ2-7; CDR3aa: CASSPSPLRLAYEQYF
abundance: NA; v_gene: TRBV29-1; j_gene: TRBJ2-7; CDR3aa: CSTSGTGSYEQYF
abundance: few; v_gene: TRBV6-1; j_gene: TRBJ2-7; CDR3aa: CASSDEQLTYEQYF
abundance: NA; v_gene: TRBV5-1; j_gene: TRBJ2-2; CDR3aa: CASIKDRGTGELFF